This TCR beta chain is from a study of T cell responses to AZD1222 COVID-19 vaccine. Whole-study findings and limits: Vaccine-related CD4 TCRs covered spike, predominating at 160-218 and 743-854.

Regarding this clone: Its antigen remains unknown. At the DNA level, this CDR3 is encoded by other sequences in the same sample as well.

Using immunoSEQ multiplex PCR, the repertoire was profiled, and TCRdb retains in-frame clones only, with some absent. The sample holds some 150,000 clones, 87% seen once. Looked up from germline, CDR1 is SGHDT and CDR2 is YYEEEE. This CDR3 contains 15 residues. Trimming removed 1 base at V and 0 bases at J, with 9 bases between. Source: peripheral blood, taken 28 days after the second AZD1222 dose. This sequence was found in an adult who received the AZD1222 COVID-19 vaccine. The rearrangement joins TRBV5-6 to TRBJ2-3, with a tentative D call TRBD1 (5 bases). In DNA form, the CDR3 reads TGTGCCAGCAGCTTGAGGGGCACTAGCACAGATACGCAGTATTTT. This translates into CASSLRGTSTDTQYF.